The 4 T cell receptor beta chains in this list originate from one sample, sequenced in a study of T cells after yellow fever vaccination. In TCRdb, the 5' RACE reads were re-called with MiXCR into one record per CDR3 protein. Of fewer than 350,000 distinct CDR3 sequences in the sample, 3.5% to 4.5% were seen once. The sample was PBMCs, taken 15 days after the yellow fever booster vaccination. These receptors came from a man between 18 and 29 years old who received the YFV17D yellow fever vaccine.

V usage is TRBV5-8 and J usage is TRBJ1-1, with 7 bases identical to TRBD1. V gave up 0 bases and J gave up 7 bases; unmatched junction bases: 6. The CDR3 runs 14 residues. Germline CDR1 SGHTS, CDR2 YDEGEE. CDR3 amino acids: CASSLGYRGSEAFF. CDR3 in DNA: TGTGCCAGCAGCTTGGGGTACAGGGGTAGTGAAGCTTTCTTT.

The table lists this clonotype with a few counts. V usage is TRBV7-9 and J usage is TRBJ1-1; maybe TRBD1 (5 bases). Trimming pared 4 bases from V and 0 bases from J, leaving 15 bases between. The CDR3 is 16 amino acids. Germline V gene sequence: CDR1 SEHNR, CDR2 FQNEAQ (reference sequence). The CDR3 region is CASSSVPGPVNTEAFF. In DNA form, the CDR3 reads TGTGCCAGCAGCTCAGTCCCGGGACCGGTGAACACTGAAGCTTTCTTT.

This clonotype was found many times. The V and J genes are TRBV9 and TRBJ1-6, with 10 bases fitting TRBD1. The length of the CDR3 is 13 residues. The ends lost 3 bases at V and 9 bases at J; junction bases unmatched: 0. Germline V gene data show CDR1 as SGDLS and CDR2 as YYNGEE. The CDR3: CASSGDRGSPLHF. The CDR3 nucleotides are TGTGCCAGCAGCGGGGACAGGGGTTCACCCCTCCACTTT.

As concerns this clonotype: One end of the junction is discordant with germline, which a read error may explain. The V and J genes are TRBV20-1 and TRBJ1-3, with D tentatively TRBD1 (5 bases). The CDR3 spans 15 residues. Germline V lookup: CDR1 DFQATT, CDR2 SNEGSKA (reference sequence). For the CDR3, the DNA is TGCAGTGCGAGAGGGACTTCTGGGTCCGGAAACACCATATATTTT. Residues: CSARGTSGSGNTIYF.